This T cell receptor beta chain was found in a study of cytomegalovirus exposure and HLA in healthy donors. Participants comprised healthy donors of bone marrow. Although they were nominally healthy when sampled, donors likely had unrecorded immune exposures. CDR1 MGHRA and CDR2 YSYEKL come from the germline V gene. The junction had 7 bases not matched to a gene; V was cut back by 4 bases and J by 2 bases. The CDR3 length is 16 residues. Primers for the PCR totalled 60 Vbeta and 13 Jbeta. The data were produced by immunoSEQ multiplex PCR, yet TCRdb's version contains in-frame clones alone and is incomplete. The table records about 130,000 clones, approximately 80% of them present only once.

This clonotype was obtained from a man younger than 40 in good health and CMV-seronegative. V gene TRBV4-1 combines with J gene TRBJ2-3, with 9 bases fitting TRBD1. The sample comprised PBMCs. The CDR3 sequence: CASSPTGTGNTDTQYF. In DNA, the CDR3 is TGCGCCAGCAGCCCCACCGGGACAGGGAACACAGATACGCAGTATTTT.